A selection of T cell receptor beta chains follows, all from one sample in a study of OX40 agonist ivuxolimab in advanced cancers. The repertoire was sequenced with immunoSEQ multiplex PCR; TCRdb's copy has only in-frame clones and lacks some. The sample includes tens of thousands of clones, approximately 89% of them seen just once. Sequences were derived from CD4+ or CD8+ T cells sorted from blood, sampled in a trial of the OX40 agonist ivuxolimab. The receptors were sampled from an adult with an advanced solid tumor such as melanoma, head and neck, liver or kidney cancer. The CDR3 runs from the conserved cysteine through the conserved F or W. Only some rows state a clone size, as once, few, many or a class for expanded clones.

size	V	J	CDR3
.	TRBV28	TRBJ2-1	CASSPRDEQFF
.	TRBV28	TRBJ1-4	CASAPQNEKLFF
.	TRBV11-2	TRBJ2-1	CASSLIGGPGEQFF
.	TRBV10-3	TRBJ1-5	CAISPGQPNQPQHF
few	TRBV18	TRBJ2-7	CASSPTGLAAEQYF
.	TRBV6-6	TRBJ1-2	CASSYLAYGYTF
.	TRBV18	TRBJ2-3	CASSPLGWDTQYF
.	TRBV5-6	TRBJ1-5	CASSLFELTSQPQHF
.	TRBV6-5	TRBJ1-4	CASSYSYSYNEKLFF
.	TRBV6-5	TRBJ1-1	CASSFLDSTEAFF
.	TRBV28	TRBJ2-7	CASGGQGQYF
.	TRBV5-1	TRBJ2-1	CASSSGTSSYNEQFF
.	TRBV5-4	TRBJ1-4	CASSSRDSREKLFF
.	TRBV7-2	TRBJ2-5	CASSFNRGKETQYF
.	TRBV11-2	TRBJ2-3	CASSYRLAGVWDTQYF
.	TRBV19	TRBJ1-1	CASGSRLKGTEAFF